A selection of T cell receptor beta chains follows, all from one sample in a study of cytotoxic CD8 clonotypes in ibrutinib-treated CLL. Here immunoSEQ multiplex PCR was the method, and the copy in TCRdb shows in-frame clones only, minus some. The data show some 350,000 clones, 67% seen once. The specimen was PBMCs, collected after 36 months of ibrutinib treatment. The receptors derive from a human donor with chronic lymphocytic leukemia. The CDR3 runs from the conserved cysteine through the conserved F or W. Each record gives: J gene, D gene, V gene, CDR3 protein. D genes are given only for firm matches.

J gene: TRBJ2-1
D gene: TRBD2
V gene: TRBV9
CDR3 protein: CASSVGAGGSEQFF

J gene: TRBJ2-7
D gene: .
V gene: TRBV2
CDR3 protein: CASSAGRSYEQYF

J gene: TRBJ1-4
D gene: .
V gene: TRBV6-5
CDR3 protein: CASSYYGPGGKLFF

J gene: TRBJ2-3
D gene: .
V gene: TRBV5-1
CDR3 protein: CASSTASTDTQYF

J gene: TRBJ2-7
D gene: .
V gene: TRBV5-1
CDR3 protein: CASSLLEAPYEQYF

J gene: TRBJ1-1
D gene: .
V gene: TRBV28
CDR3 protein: CASSFRGSRTEAFF

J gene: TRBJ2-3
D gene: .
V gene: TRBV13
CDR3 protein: CASSTGVSGTDTQYF

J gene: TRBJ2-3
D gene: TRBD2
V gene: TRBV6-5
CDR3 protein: CASSGGLGATDTQYF

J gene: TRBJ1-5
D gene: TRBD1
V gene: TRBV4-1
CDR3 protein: CASSRGQGDQPQHF

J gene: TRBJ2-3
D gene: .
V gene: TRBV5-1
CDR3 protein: CASSSSHSTDTQYF

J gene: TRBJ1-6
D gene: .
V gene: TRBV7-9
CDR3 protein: CASSLGTENSPLHF

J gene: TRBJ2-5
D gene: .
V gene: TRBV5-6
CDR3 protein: CASSLSGTEVETQYF

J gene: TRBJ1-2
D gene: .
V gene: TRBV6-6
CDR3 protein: CASSYSGYGYTF

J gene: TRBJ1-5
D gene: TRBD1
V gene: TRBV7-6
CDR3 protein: CASSSNPMTGHSNQPQHF

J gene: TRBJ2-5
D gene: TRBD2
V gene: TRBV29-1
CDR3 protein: CSVDISGRASETQYF

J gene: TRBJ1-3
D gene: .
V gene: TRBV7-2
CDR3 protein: CASSPGPFSGNTIYF

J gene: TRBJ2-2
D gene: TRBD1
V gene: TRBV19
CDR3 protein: CASSIGYRGTGELFF